This passage covers 15 T cell receptor beta chains from one sample sequenced in a study of blood T cell repertoires in COVID-19. Here immunoSEQ multiplex PCR was the method, and the copy in TCRdb shows in-frame clones only, minus some. This repertoire shows about 280,000 clones, roughly 90% found once; its top ten account for approximately 1%. Sequencing was done on a sample of PBMCs or T cells enriched from blood (not recorded which). The receptors come from a woman aged 25 to 39 who had recovered from COVID-19.

The rearrangement uses TRBV7-7 and TRBJ1-3, with D unclear. The length of the CDR3 is 15 residues. CDR1 and CDR2 from the germline V gene are SSHAT and FNYEAQ (reference sequence). V lost 3 bases to trimming and J lost 0 bases, with 9 bases between them. The CDR3 DNA is TGTGCCAGCAGCTTCGGTCCCGGCTCTGGAAACACCATATATTTT. As protein: CASSFGPGSGNTIYF. The entire variable domain, with the rest obtained from reference TRBV7-7 and TRBJ1-3, is as follows: GAGVSQSPRYKVTKRGQDVTLRCDPISSHATLYWYQQALGQGPEFLTYFNYEAQPDKSGLPSDRFSAERPEGSISTLTIQRTEQRDSAMYRCASSFGPGSGNTIYFGEGSWLTVV.

The V and J genes are TRBV7-3 and TRBJ1-1, with D unresolved. There are 13 residues in the CDR3. CDR1 and CDR2 (germline): SGHTA, FQGTGA. Trimming took off 4 bases at V and 1 base at J, with 7 bases between the two ends. This CDR3 is CASSSSRNTEAFF. The CDR3 DNA sequence: TGTGCCAGCAGCTCGAGTCGGAACACTGAAGCTTTCTTT.

The gene calls are TRBV6-1 and TRBJ2-1; D remains unclear. The CDR3 consists of 13 residues. Trimming cost V 0 bases and J 10 bases, with 10 bases left between them. Germline CDR1 and CDR2: MNHNS and SASEGT. This chain's CDR3 is CASSEAVAEEQFF. CDR3 in DNA: TGTGCCAGCAGTGAAGCGGTGGCGGAGGAGCAGTTCTTC.

V and J are TRBV5-1 and TRBJ2-2; TRBD2 matches at 7 bases. The J segment lost 3 bases and the V segment lost 2 bases, leaving 10 bases of the junction unmatched. This CDR3 is 17 amino acids long. Per the germline V gene, CDR1 is SGHRS and CDR2 is YFSETQ. In DNA form, the CDR3 reads TGCGCCAGCAGCTTATCCATCCGGGAGGAATACACCGGGGAGCTGTTTTTT. Translated: CASSLSIREEYTGELFF.

V is TRBV7-2 and J is TRBJ1-5; 8 bases line up with TRBD1. V was pared by 5 bases and J by 1 base, with 4 bases of the junction left unmatched. Germline CDR1 SGHTA, CDR2 FQGNSA. The CDR3 has 15 residues. This CDR3 reads CASSGRTGSNQPQHF. As DNA, the CDR3 is TGTGCCAGCAGCGGGCGGACAGGGAGCAATCAGCCCCAGCATTTT.

The V call is TRBV5-1, the J call TRBJ1-2; the match to TRBD1 covers 7 bases. The CDR3 contains 15 residues. Looked up from germline, CDR1 is SGHRS and CDR2 is YFSETQ. The V gene end was trimmed by 2 bases and the J gene end by 4 bases; junction bases not matched to a gene: 8. DNA of the CDR3: TGCGCCAGCAGCTTCGTGACAGGGTCGCCCTATGGCTACACCTTC. It encodes CASSFVTGSPYGYTF.

The chain has TRBV6-6 and TRBJ1-6; tentatively, D is TRBD1 (5 bases). Germline CDR1 reads MNHNY; CDR2 reads SVGAGI (reference sequence). V lost 2 bases to trimming and J lost 7 bases, with 9 bases between them. This CDR3 has 14 residues. The CDR3 region is CASSYRGENSPLHF. DNA for the CDR3: TGTGCCAGCAGTTACAGGGGTGAGAATTCACCCCTCCACTTT.

The chain links TRBV5-4 to TRBJ2-5, with TRBD2 identical over 7 bases. V trimming: 3 bases; J trimming: 5 bases; junction bases outside the gene matches: 7. This CDR3 region has 14 residues. The germline gives CDR1 SGHNT, CDR2 YYREEE (reference sequence). The CDR3 DNA reads as TGTGCCAGCAGCTCTAGCGGCTCCCGGGAGACCCAGTACTTC. Amino acids: CASSSSGSRETQYF.

The chain joins TRBV12-3 or TRBV12-4 to TRBJ2-1; D ambiguous. The CDR3 sequence is 13 residues long. V lost 4 bases and J lost 9, with 13 bases in between. The CDR3 here is CASSSYYPGEQFF. The CDR3, as DNA: TGTGCCAGCAGTTCCTACTATCCGGGTGAGCAGTTCTTC.

This clone was detected only a few times. CDR3 nucleotides: TGTGCCAGCAGTTTACAGGGGACCTCCTATAATTCACCCCTCCACTTT. Its translation: CASSLQGTSYNSPLHF. The rearrangement links TRBV28 to TRBJ1-6; a weak D match, TRBD1 (6 bases). Germline CDR1 MDHEN, CDR2 SYDVKM. This CDR3 is 16 amino acids long. The V and J ends lost 2 bases and 0 bases respectively, with 8 bases between them.

CDR3 in DNA: TGTGCCAGCGCCCTGGGGCTTGGTGAAAAACTGTTTTTT. The encoded protein is CASALGLGEKLFF. The chain links TRBV6-6 to TRBJ1-4; maybe TRBD1 (5 bases). The germline V gene has CDR1 MNHNY and CDR2 SVGAGI (reference sequence). The CDR3 has 13 residues. Trimming pared 8 bases from V and 7 bases from J, leaving 14 bases between.

V gene TRBV5-1 combines with J gene TRBJ2-5; a possible D gene is TRBD2 (5 bases). Trimming shortened V by 1 base and J by 5 bases, and 9 bases separated the two germline ends. CDR1 SGHRS and CDR2 YFSETQ come from the germline V gene. CDR3 length: 13 amino acids. The CDR3 spells CASSLPEVETQYF. The CDR3 nucleotides are TGCGCCAGCAGCTTGCCGGAGGTGGAGACCCAGTACTTC.

This rearrangement joins TRBV28 to TRBJ2-5; D remains unclear. With 3 bases removed from V and 4 bases from J, the gap between germline ends came to 9 bases. The germline CDR1 and CDR2 sequences are MDHEN and SYDVKM. This CDR3 is 13 amino acids long. CDR3 amino acids: CASSFDQVETQYF. The CDR3, as DNA: TGTGCCAGCAGTTTTGACCAGGTAGAGACCCAGTACTTC.

The J gene is TRBJ2-7, the V gene TRBV3-1 (or the pseudogene TRBV3-2), with D possibly being TRBD1 (6 bases). The CDR3 covers 16 residues. Germline assignment: CDR1 LGHDT and CDR2 YNNKEL (reference sequence). The V end lost 4 bases, the J end lost 2 bases, and 18 bases lay between the germline ends. The chain's CDR3 is CASSPIPGTWAYEQYF. DNA of the CDR3: TGTGCCAGCAGCCCTATACCCGGGACATGGGCCTACGAGCAGTACTTC.

CDR3 sequence: CASRLVSGGYGYTF. The CDR3 region has the DNA TGTGCCAGCAGACTCGTAAGCGGGGGCTATGGCTACACCTTC. The rearrangement uses TRBV2 and TRBJ1-2; TRBD1 might be the D (5 bases). Germline V gene sequence: CDR1 SNHLY, CDR2 FYNNEI. With 6 bases removed from V and 4 bases from J, the gap between germline ends came to 15 bases. This CDR3 has 14 amino acids.